Shown below are 5 T cell receptor beta chains from a single sample sequenced in a study of blood T cell repertoires in COVID-19. Only in-frame clones appear in the TCRdb table, and some are missing; sequencing was by immunoSEQ multiplex PCR. The table lists approximately 150,000 clones, roughly 90% of them singletons. The sequenced sample was peripheral blood. These receptors were taken from an older man with active COVID-19.

In its sample, this clone was seen once. The CDR3 is CASSHVGQGNSEQYF. The CDR3 DNA sequence: TGTGCCAGCAGCCACGTGGGACAGGGAAATAGCGAGCAGTACTTC. The chain uses TRBV4-2 and TRBJ2-7; TRBD1 matches at 9 bases. The CDR3 totals 15 residues. The V gene end was trimmed by 3 bases and the J gene end by 6 bases; junction bases not matched to a gene: 9. Per germline, CDR1 LGHNA and CDR2 YNFKEQ.

The chain recombines TRBV3-1 (or the pseudogene TRBV3-2) with TRBJ1-5; D gene ambiguous. Germline V CDR1 and CDR2: LGHDT, YNNKEL (reference sequence). The CDR3 spans 13 residues. Trimming stripped 5 bases from V and 0 bases from J, with 5 bases between. The CDR3 DNA sequence: TGTGCCAGCAGCTCTTATAGCAATCAGCCCCAGCATTTT. Its protein product is CASSSYSNQPQHF.

The chain employs TRBV18 and TRBJ1-1; 7 nucleotides match TRBD1. There are 14 residues in the CDR3. With 5 bases clipped from V and 2 bases from J, the junction kept 5 bases outside the gene matches. Germline CDR1 reads KGHSH; CDR2 reads LQKENI. CDR3 residues: CASSLRTGNTEAFF. CDR3 bases: TGTGCCAGCTCATTACGGACAGGAAACACTGAAGCTTTCTTT.

V is TRBV19 and J is TRBJ2-3; D is unclear. V lost 9 bases and J lost 2, with 12 bases in between. Per germline, CDR1 LNHDA and CDR2 SQIVND (reference sequence). The CDR3 extends over 13 amino acids. In DNA form, the CDR3 reads TGTGCCAGCCTCGACTTAGCCACAGATACGCAGTATTTT. It is translated as CASLDLATDTQYF.

The V call is TRBV9, the J call TRBJ2-7, with 9 bases matching TRBD1. This CDR3 is built from 16 residues. Germline V gene data show CDR1 as SGDLS and CDR2 as YYNGEE. V lost 2 bases, J lost 4 bases, and 10 bases stayed unmatched. Written as DNA, the CDR3 is TGTGCCAGCAGCGTGGCTACCGGGACAGGGCTTTACGAGCAGTACTTC. This encodes CASSVATGTGLYEQYF. The variable domain in full, with the rest retrieved from reference TRBV9 and TRBJ2-7, is DSGVTQTPKHLITATGQRVTLRCSPRSGDLSVYWYQQSLDQGLQFLIQYYNGEERAKGNILERFSAQQFPDLHSELNLSSLELGDSALYFCASSVATGTGLYEQYFGPGTRLTVT.